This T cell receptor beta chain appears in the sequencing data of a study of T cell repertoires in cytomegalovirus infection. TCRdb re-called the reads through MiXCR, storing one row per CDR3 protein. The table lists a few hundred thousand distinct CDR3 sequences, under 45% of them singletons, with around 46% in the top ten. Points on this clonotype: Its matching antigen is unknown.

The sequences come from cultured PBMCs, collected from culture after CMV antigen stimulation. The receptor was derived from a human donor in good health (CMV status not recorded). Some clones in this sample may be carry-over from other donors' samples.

The CDR3 nucleotides read TGTGCCAGCAGTCCAAGGGAGGGGGGCCCCTACGAGCAGTACTTC. Protein product: CASSPREGGPYEQYF. V and J are TRBV6-1 and TRBJ2-7; D possibly corresponds to TRBD2 (7 bases). V was pared by 5 bases and J by 2 bases, with 16 bases between. This CDR3 comprises 15 residues. Germline V lookup: CDR1 MNHNS, CDR2 SASEGT.